Included here is one T cell receptor beta chain sequence, with context. The clone's antigen remains unknown. No much larger clone exists at a distance of one base, and base qualities are not known. This entry is derived from a study of shared clonotypes between healthy human individuals (dated by TCRdb to 2020 to 2022). Regarding the study in general: The cohort included three men and a couple of women between 18 and 49 years of age. Each donor's leukapheresis produced roughly between roughly 0.94 and 9.5 billion PBMCs. Per donor, three plates each were used for CD4 naive and CD4 memory, two for CD8 naive, and one for CD8 memory. The study deeply sequenced blood TCR repertoires of five healthy adults to estimate repertoire size and the extent of clonotype sharing between individuals. To increase sequencing depth and limit assay-specific biases, different laboratories used diverse techniques to prepare libraries and sequence TCR repertoires.

Using the deep immunoSEQ assay, TCR CDR3 regions were amplified from genomic DNA by multiplex PCR. Genomic DNA extracted from each cell subset was distributed evenly over all wells of several immunoSEQ 96-well plates, and each plate served as one replicate. For sorted subsets, around 200 ng genomic DNA, equal to about 30,000 T cell genomes, was loaded into each replicate PCR. Purified libraries were quantified with a Qubit 3.0 fluorometer, sized on a Bioanalyzer 2100, and re-quantified with the KAPA Library Quantification kit. Every immunoSEQ 96-well plate was sequenced on a separate single-read 150-cycle Illumina NextSeq 550 flow cell. The study's processing was this. Because the immunoSEQ output held only junctional sequences and lacked quality scores, the filtering could not match the filtering applied to full-length reads. To assign V/J genes and CDR3, sequences were annotated against IMGT germline references using PyIR, a Python wrapper for IgBLAST v1.9. Reads with weak V/J assignments (E-value above 1e-6), missing CDR3, stop codons, out-of-frame junctions, or ambiguous translated residues were removed. V3J clonotypes were defined as sequences sharing an identical inferred V gene, J gene, and CDR3 amino acid sequence. Percentage overlap between repertoires was calculated by dividing the number of shared unique clonotypes by the size of the smaller repertoire. Repertoire richness was assessed with RTK rarefaction, the Chao1 estimator, and Recon v2.1 estimates of unobserved clonotypes. OLGA was used to compute generation probabilities for all TCRbeta clonotypes that the gDNA method yielded from a few donors. TCRdb took over this immuneACCESS table, retaining in-frame rearrangements with V and J assigned. Such tables are incomplete; in checked studies, under half of the missing clones stem from an unresolved V gene, and the remainder is unexplained. That table furnishes V, J and clone size, whereas the DNA furnished D and trimming. The sample table holds 560,000 or so clones, of which around 96% were seen once. The ten biggest clones cover 0.11% of the sample.

Measured from the cysteine to the phenylalanine, the CDR3 is 15 residues long. Left in the record is the CDR3 DNA by itself, 45 bases read in frame from the first base. For CDR1 and CDR2, the germline V gene (reference sequence) lists SEHNR and FQNEAQ. For this chain, trimming is 5 bases at the V end and 5 bases at the J end, and the number of junction bases without a gene match is 11. The study at large found these results: Roughly 5% of naive CD4, 3.5% of naive CD8, approximately 2% of memory CD4, and about 0.4% of memory CD8 clonotypes were shared across several donors. Higher generation probabilities were observed for clonotypes shared by all four sorted-subset donors than for non-shared clonotypes. Pairwise subsampling led to the expectation that sequencing depth would affect the degree of clonotype sharing among donors. Only blood was sampled, and tissue TCR repertoires likely differ from those in blood. Larger estimated clonotype richness was generally found for naive subsets than for memory subsets. Because the study included a small number of donors, the genetic and exposure-history diversity represented was limited. Even with the large sequencing depth, rarefaction of the sorted-subset datasets indicated that sequencing was incomplete.

CD8 naive samples were obtained by positive selection for CCR7 among CD45RO-negative cells, yielding a CD45RA+CCR7+ population from which TemRA cells were excluded. Healthy HIV-negative adults with no recently reported acute infections or vaccinations were included as donors. Every donor was a Caucasian adult living in Nashville, Tennessee, USA. After blood collection by leukapheresis, PBMCs were isolated using Ficoll-Histopaque density gradient centrifugation and then cryopreserved in the vapor phase of liquid nitrogen. Purity and quantity of every magnetically sorted T cell population were checked by analytical flow cytometry. From each sorted fraction, genomic DNA was isolated and quantified by UV absorbance on a Nanodrop 2000c.

Sequencing was carried out using naive CD8+ T cells sorted from blood. The sample's cell subset or site label, decoded: CD45RA+CCR7+. Rearrangement joined TRBV7-9 to TRBJ2-5; 7 junctional bases match TRBD2. This sequence originates from a woman aged 25-40 years in good health. The bases read TGTGCCAGCAGCCCCCTGTCGGGAGGCGGGGAGACCCAGTACTTC. The encoded protein is CASSPLSGGGETQYF.